This T cell receptor (beta chain) derives from a study of T cell changes during pregnancy in multiple sclerosis. Trimming removed 4 bases from V and 1 base from J; junction bases left unmatched: 6. Germline CDR1 LGHNA, CDR2 YSLEER. CDR3 length: 15 amino acids. Profiling relied on immunoSEQ multiplex PCR, and the TCRdb table lists in-frame clones only, not all of them. This sample yields over 60,000 clones, of which 90% to 95% are seen a single time; roughly 1% belongs to the top ten. Sequences were derived from peripheral blood, sampled in the first trimester of pregnancy. This TCR was recovered from a female donor with multiple sclerosis, enrolled in a pregnancy study. The chain has TRBV4-3 and TRBJ2-7; 8 positions agree with TRBD1. The CDR3 sequence: CASSPRTGTSYEQYF. DNA of the CDR3: TGCGCCAGCAGCCCTCGGACAGGGACGTCCTACGAGCAGTACTTC.